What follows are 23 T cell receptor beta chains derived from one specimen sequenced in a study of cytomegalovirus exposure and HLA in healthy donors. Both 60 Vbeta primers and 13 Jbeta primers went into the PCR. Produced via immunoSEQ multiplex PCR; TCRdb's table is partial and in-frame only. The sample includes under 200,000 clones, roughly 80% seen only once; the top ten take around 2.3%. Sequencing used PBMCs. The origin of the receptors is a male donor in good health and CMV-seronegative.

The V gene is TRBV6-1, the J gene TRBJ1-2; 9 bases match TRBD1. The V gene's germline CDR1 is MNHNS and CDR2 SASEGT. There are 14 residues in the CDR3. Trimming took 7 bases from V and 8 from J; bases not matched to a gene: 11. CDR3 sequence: CASIFGGQGEGYTF. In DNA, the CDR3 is TGTGCCAGCATTTTTGGGGGACAGGGTGAGGGCTACACCTTC.

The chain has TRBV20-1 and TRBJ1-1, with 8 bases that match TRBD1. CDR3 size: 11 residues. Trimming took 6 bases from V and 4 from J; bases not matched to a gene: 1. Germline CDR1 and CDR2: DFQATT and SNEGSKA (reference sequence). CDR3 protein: CSADRGTEAFF. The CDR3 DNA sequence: TGCAGTGCAGACAGGGGCACTGAAGCTTTCTTT.

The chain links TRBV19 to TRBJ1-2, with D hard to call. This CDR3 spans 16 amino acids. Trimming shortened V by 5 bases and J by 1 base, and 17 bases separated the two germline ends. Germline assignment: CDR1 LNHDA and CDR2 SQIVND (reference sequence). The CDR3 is CASSEFPLRDNYGYTF. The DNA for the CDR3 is TGTGCCAGTAGTGAGTTTCCCCTGAGGGATAACTATGGCTACACCTTC.

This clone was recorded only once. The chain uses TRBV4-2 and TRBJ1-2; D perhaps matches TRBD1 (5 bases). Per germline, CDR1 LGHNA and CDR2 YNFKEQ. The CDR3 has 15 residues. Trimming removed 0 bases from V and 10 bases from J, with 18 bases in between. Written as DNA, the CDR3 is TGTGCCAGCAGCCAAGATACCGCCAGCCTAGGGGACTACACCTTC. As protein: CASSQDTASLGDYTF.

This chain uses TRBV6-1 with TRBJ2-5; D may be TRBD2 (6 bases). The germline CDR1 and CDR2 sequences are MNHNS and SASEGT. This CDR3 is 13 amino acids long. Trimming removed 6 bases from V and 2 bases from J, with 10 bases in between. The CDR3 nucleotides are TGTGCCAGCAGGCGGGACTCTCAAGAGACCCAGTACTTC. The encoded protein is CASRRDSQETQYF.

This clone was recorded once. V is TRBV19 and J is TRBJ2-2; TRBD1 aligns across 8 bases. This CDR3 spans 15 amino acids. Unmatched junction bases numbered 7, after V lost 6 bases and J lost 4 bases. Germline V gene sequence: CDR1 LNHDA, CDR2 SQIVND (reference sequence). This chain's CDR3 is CASSLQGVGTGELFF. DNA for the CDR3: TGTGCCAGTAGCCTACAGGGGGTAGGCACCGGGGAGCTGTTTTTT.

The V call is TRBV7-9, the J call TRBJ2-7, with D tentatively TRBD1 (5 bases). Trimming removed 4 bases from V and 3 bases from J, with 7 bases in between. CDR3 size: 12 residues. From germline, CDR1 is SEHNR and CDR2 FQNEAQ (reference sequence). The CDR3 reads CASSSDNYEQYF. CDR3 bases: TGTGCCAGCAGCTCGGACAACTACGAGCAGTACTTC.

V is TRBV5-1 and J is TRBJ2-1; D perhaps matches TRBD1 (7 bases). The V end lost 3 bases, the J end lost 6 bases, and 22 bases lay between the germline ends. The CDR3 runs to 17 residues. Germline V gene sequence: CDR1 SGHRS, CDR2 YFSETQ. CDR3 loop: CASSSPSTYRGGNEQFF. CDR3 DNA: TGCGCCAGCAGCTCCCCTTCTACGTACAGGGGAGGCAATGAGCAGTTCTTC.

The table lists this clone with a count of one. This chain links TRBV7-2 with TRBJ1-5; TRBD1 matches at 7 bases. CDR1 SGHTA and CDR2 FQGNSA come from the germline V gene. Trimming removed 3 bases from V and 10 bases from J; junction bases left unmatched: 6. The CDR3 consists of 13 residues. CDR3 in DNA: TGTGCCAGCAGCTTGGATCAGGGGGATCCCCAGCATTTT. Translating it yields CASSLDQGDPQHF. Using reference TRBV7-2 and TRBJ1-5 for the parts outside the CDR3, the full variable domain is GAGVSQSPSNKVTEKGKDVELRCDPISGHTALYWYRQSLGQGLEFLIYFQGNSAPDKSGLPSDRFSAERTGGSVSTLTIQRTQQEDSAVYLCASSLDQGDPQHFGDGTRLSIL.

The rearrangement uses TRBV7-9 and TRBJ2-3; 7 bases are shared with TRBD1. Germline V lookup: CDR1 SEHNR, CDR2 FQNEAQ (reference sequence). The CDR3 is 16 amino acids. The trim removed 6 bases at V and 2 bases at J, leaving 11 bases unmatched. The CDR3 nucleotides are TGTGCCAGCAGATCCACTAGGGGACAGCTCACAGATACGCAGTATTTT. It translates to CASRSTRGQLTDTQYF. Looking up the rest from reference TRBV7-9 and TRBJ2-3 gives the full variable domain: DTGVSQNPRHKITKRGQNVTFRCDPISEHNRLYWYRQTLGQGPEFLTYFQNEAQLEKSRLLSDRFSAERPKGSFSTLEIQRTEQGDSAMYLCASRSTRGQLTDTQYFGPGTRLTVL.

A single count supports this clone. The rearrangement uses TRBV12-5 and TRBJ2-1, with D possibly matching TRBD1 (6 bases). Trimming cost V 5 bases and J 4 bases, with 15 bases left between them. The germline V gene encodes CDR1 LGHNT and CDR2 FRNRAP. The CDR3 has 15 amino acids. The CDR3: CASGNQGYVYNEQFF. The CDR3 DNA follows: TGTGCTAGTGGTAACCAGGGGTACGTATACAATGAGCAGTTCTTC.

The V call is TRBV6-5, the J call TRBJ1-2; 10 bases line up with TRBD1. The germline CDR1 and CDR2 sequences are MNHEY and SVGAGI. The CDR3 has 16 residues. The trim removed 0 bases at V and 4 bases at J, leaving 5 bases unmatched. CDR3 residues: CASSYSPTGGVYGYTF. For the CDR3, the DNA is TGTGCCAGCAGTTACTCTCCGACAGGGGGCGTCTATGGCTACACCTTC.

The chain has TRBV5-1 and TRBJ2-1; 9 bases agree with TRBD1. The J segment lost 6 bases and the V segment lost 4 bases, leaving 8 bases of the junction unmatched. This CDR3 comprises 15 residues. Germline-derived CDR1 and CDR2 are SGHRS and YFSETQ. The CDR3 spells CASSEAGTGFNEQFF. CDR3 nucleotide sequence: TGCGCCAGCAGCGAAGCCGGGACAGGGTTCAATGAGCAGTTCTTC.

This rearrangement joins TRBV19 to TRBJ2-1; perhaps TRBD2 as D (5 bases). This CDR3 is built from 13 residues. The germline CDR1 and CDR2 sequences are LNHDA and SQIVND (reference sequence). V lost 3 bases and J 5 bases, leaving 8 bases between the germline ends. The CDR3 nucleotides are TGTGCCAGTAGTATCGGACTTGACAATGAGCAGTTCTTC. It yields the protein CASSIGLDNEQFF.

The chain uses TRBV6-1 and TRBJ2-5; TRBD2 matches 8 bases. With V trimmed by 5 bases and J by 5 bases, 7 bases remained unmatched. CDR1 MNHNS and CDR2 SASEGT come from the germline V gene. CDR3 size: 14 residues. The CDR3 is CASSPTGTSETQYF. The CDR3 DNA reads TGTGCCAGCAGTCCAACCGGGACTAGTGAGACCCAGTACTTC.

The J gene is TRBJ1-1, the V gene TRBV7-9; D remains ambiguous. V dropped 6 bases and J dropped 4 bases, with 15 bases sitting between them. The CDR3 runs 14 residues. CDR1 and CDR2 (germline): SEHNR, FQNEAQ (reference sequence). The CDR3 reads CASRSGRWITEAFF. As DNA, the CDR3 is TGTGCCAGCAGAAGCGGGAGGTGGATCACTGAAGCTTTCTTT.

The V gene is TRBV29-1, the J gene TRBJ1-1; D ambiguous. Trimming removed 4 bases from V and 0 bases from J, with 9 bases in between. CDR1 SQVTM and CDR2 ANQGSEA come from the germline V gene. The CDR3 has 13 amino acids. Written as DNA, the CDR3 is TGCAGCGTTGCCGGGAATATGAACACTGAAGCTTTCTTT. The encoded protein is CSVAGNMNTEAFF.

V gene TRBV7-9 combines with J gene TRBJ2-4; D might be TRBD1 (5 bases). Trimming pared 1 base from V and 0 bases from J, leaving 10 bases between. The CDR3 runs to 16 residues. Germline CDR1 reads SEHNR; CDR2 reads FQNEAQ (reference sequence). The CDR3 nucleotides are TGTGCCAGCAGCTTAGGCGCAGGGCTAGCCAAAAACATTCAGTACTTC. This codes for CASSLGAGLAKNIQYF.

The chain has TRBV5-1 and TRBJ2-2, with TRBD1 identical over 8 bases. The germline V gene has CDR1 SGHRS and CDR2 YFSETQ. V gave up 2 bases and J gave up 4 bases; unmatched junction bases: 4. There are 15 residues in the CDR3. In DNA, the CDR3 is TGCGCCAGCAGCTTAAACAGGGGGATCACCGGGGAGCTGTTTTTT. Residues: CASSLNRGITGELFF.

In DNA form, the CDR3 reads TGTGCCTGGAGTCGTTGGAACACTGAAGCTTTCTTT. Amino acid sequence: CAWSRWNTEAFF. This sequence joins TRBV30 and TRBJ1-1; D is unclear. V lost 2 bases, J lost 1 base, and 5 bases lay in between. From germline, CDR1 is GTSNPN and CDR2 SVGIG (reference sequence). This CDR3 contains 12 residues.

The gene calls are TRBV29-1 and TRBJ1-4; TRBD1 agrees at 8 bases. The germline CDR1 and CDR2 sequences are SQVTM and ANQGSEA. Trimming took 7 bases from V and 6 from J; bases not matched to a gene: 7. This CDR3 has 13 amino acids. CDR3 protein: CSARSGQDEKLFF. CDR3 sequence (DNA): TGCAGCGCCCGGTCGGGACAGGATGAAAAACTGTTTTTT.

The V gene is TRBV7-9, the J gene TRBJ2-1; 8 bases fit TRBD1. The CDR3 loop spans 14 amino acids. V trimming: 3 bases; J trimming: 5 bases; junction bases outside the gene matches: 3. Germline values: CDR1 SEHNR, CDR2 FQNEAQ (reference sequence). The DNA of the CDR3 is TGTGCCAGCAGCTTCAGGGGGCGGAACAATGAGCAGTTCTTC. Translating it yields CASSFRGRNNEQFF.

The DNA for the CDR3 is TGCGCCAGCAGCTTGGCCGGACAAAGACCCTGGAAATGGAACATTCAGTACTTC. It encodes CASSLAGQRPWKWNIQYF. This sequence joins TRBV5-1 and TRBJ2-4; maybe TRBD1 (5 bases). CDR3 length: 18 residues. Germline-derived CDR1 and CDR2 are SGHRS and YFSETQ. V was clipped by 0 bases and J by 7 bases, with 23 bases between them.